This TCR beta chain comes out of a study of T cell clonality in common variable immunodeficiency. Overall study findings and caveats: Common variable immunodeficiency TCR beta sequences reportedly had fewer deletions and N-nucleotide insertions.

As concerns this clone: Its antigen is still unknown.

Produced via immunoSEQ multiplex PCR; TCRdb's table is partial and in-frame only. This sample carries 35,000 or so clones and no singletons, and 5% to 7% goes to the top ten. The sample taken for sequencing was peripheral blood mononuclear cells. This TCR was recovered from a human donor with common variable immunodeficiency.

This CDR3 reads CASRDTNEKLFF. CDR3 bases read: TGTGCCAGCAGGGACACCAATGAAAAA. V usage is TRBV11-2 and J usage is TRBJ1-4, with a weak D call TRBD1 (5 bases). The read terminates 3 residues before the CDR3 end, so the remaining end is supplied by the germline J gene. This CDR3 has 12 residues. Germline-derived CDR1 and CDR2 are SGHAT and FQNNGV. V lost 6 bases and J lost 5, with 7 bases in between.